This T cell receptor beta chain was profiled in a study of spatial heterogeneity in lung cancer. Regarding the study as a whole: The study found that expanded intratumoral alpha and beta TCR counts tracked tumor mutation counts.

A single record per CDR3 protein comes from TCRdb applying MiXCR to the 5' RACE reads. The sample includes 3,500 to 4,000 distinct CDR3 sequences, over 9% of them seen just once. The V gene lost 1 base and the J gene lost 3 bases, with 4 bases spanning the gap. The CDR3 has 12 amino acids. Germline V CDR1 and CDR2: SGHTA, FQGNSA. This clonotype is judged large. Its antigen is undetermined. The time point: sample taken at primary tumor resection. A total of more than 65 untreated early-stage non-small cell lung cancer patients served as donors. The chain joins TRBV7-2 to TRBJ2-7; D gene ambiguous. Sequencing was performed on lung tumor tissue, taken at surgery. The TCR was taken from a female donor with early-stage non-small cell lung cancer. The CDR3 bases are TGTGCCAGCAGCTTAGGCTTCTACGAGCAGTACTTC. Protein product: CASSLGFYEQYF. The full variable domain, its missing parts supplied by reference TRBV7-2 and TRBJ2-7, is GAGVSQSPSNKVTEKGKDVELRCDPISGHTALYWYRQSLGQGLEFLIYFQGNSAPDKSGLPSDRFSAERTGGSVSTLTIQRTQQEDSAVYLCASSLGFYEQYFGPGTRLTVT.